These 12 T cell receptor beta chains share one sample of origin, sequenced in a study of T cells after yellow fever vaccination. One entry per CDR3 protein, called by TCRdb with MiXCR from the 5' RACE reads. The data hold hundreds of thousands of distinct CDR3 sequences, with roughly 8% observed a single time. The specimen was PBMCs, collected around 45 days after the first yellow fever vaccination. These receptors all stem from a man between 18 and 35 years old who received the YFV17D yellow fever vaccine.

This clonotype was detected only a few times. J is TRBJ1-5 and V is TRBV7-9, with 7 bases fitting TRBD1. This CDR3 spans 14 amino acids. Per the germline V gene, CDR1 is SEHNR and CDR2 is FQNEAQ (reference sequence). J gave up 6 bases and V 4 bases, and 6 bases lay outside the gene matches. The CDR3 loop reads CASSSDRAGQPQHF. Written as DNA, the CDR3 is TGTGCCAGCAGCTCCGACAGGGCGGGTCAGCCCCAGCATTTT. Combining the CDR3 with reference TRBV7-9 and TRBJ1-5 gives the whole variable domain DTGVSQNPRHKITKRGQNVTFRCDPISEHNRLYWYRQTLGQGPEFLTYFQNEAQLEKSRLLSDRFSAERPKGSFSTLEIQRTEQGDSAMYLCASSSDRAGQPQHFGDGTRLSIL.

This clonotype was observed a few times. The chain combines TRBV12-5 with TRBJ1-5; 8 positions match TRBD1. Trimming cost V 4 bases and J 0 bases; bases outside gene matches: 11. The germline CDR1 and CDR2 sequences are LGHNT and FRNRAP. The CDR3 loop spans 18 amino acids. The CDR3 protein is CASGWVTGESYSNQPQHF. In DNA form, the CDR3 reads TGTGCTAGTGGTTGGGTGACAGGGGAATCTTATAGCAATCAGCCCCAGCATTTT.

The sample holds a few counts of this clonotype. The J gene is TRBJ1-2, the V gene TRBV12-3 or TRBV12-4, with D hard to call. V lost 2 bases and J lost 9, with 10 bases in between. The CDR3 length is 12 residues. The CDR3 DNA sequence: TGTGCCAGCAGTTTAACGGGAAGACGCTACACCTTC. This translates into CASSLTGRRYTF.

The V call is TRBV9, the J call TRBJ2-1; TRBD2 matches 7 bases. Germline lookup yields CDR1 SGDLS and CDR2 YYNGEE. The CDR3 totals 15 residues. With V trimmed by 4 bases and J by 9 bases, 13 bases remained unmatched. CDR3 loop: CASSPLRDYKVEQFF. The CDR3 bases are TGTGCCAGCAGCCCGCTCCGGGACTATAAGGTTGAGCAGTTCTTC.

This clonotype was seen a few times. The rearrangement links TRBV28 to TRBJ2-7; D unclear. Trimming cost V 8 bases and J 3 bases, with 20 bases left between them. In germline, CDR1 is MDHEN, CDR2 SYDVKM. The CDR3 is 15 amino acids. This chain's CDR3 is CASRDGPGGFYEQYV. CDR3 in DNA: TGTGCCAGCCGAGACGGGCCCGGTGGATTCTACGAGCAGTACGTC.

V gene TRBV12-3 or TRBV12-4 combines with J gene TRBJ1-1; D gene ambiguous. With 5 bases removed from V and 0 bases from J, the gap between germline ends came to 19 bases. This CDR3 has 17 residues. This CDR3 is CASSPPPAGIMNTEAFF. In nucleotides, the CDR3 is TGTGCCAGCAGTCCCCCCCCCGCCGGAATCATGAACACTGAAGCTTTCTTT.

This chain joins TRBV18 and TRBJ1-2; tentative D call: TRBD1 (5 bases). The CDR3 runs 15 residues. Germline loops: CDR1 KGHSH, CDR2 LQKENI. V lost 3 bases, J lost 2 bases, and 13 bases lay in between. CDR3 residues: CASSPPRGDNYGYTF. The DNA of the CDR3 is TGTGCCAGCTCACCGCCTAGGGGAGACAACTATGGCTACACCTTC.

The V gene is TRBV6-1, the J gene TRBJ1-5; 7 bases align to TRBD1. Germline lookup yields CDR1 MNHNS and CDR2 SASEGT. The CDR3 is made up of 14 amino acids. J was trimmed by 6 bases and V by 3 bases; bases with no gene match: 5. Written as DNA, the CDR3 is TGTGCCAGCAGTGATCTTACAGGGGTTCAGCCCCAGCATTTT. It yields the protein CASSDLTGVQPQHF.

CDR3 protein: CASSQRGATYF. The CDR3 DNA reads TGTGCCAGCAGCCAAAGGGGGGCCACGTACTTC. The rearrangement uses TRBV3-1 and TRBJ2-7; D could derive from TRBD1 or TRBD2 (6 bases each). This CDR3 has 11 amino acids. V was clipped by 2 bases and J by 12 bases, with 11 bases between them. The germline CDR1 and CDR2 sequences are LGHDT and YNNKEL (reference sequence).

V and J are TRBV20-1 and TRBJ2-2; D possibly corresponds to TRBD2 (5 bases). The CDR3 totals 13 residues. Germline V gives CDR1 DFQATT, CDR2 SNEGSKA (reference sequence). V lost 4 bases, J lost 2 bases, and 8 bases lay in between. CDR3 nucleotides: TGCAGTGCTAACCGGGAAAACACCGGGGAGCTGTTTTTT. This sequence encodes CSANRENTGELFF.

The rearrangement links TRBV23-1 to TRBJ2-7; D remains unclear. TRBV23-1 is given ORF status, its function remaining uncertain. This CDR3 contains 10 residues. V was cut by 9 bases and J by 3 bases, with 6 bases left in between. The CDR3 sequence is CARSDYEQYF. The CDR3 region has the DNA TGCGCCAGATCAGACTACGAGCAGTACTTC.

This clonotype showed up just a few times. The V gene is TRBV6-1, the J gene TRBJ2-7; D gene ambiguous. Germline V CDR1 and CDR2: MNHNS, SASEGT. V was clipped by 4 bases and J by 1 base, with 8 bases between them. The CDR3 extends over 13 amino acids. This CDR3 is CASSATMSYEQYF. As DNA, the CDR3 is TGTGCCAGCAGTGCCACTATGTCCTACGAGCAGTACTTC.